Listed here are 19 T cell receptor beta chains from one sample, sequenced in a study of T cells expressing NK-cell markers. Following a re-call of the 5' RACE reads, TCRdb has one entry per CDR3 protein and lacks DNA. Found here are about 430,000 distinct CDR3 sequences; the top ten clones hold more than 1.4%. Material: blood T cells: a sorted CD56 or NKG2C T cell subset, CD4+ or CD8+ T cells, or bulk PBMC T cells (not recorded which). The receptors here all came from a woman aged 45 to 65 in good health.

CDR3 protein: CASTPEDSRPGELFF. J is TRBJ2-2 and V is TRBV5-1; the D call of TRBD1 rests on TCRdb alone, since no DNA is present to check it. This CDR3 region has 15 residues. Germline V gives CDR1 SGHRS, CDR2 YFSETQ.

The genes are TRBV12-3 or TRBV12-4 and TRBJ2-3; the D call of TRBD2 rests on TCRdb alone, since no DNA is present to check it. This CDR3 has 18 amino acids. The CDR3 loop is CASTSQALAGVDTDTQYF.

The chain joins TRBV4-2 to TRBJ1-5. The germline gives CDR1 LGHNA, CDR2 YNFKEQ. This CDR3 has 15 amino acids. This CDR3 is CASTFNQISNQPQHF.

This CDR3 reads CASSRGQGLGEQYF. The V call is TRBV12-3 or TRBV12-4, the J call TRBJ2-7; TCRdb's D call, TRBD1, is unchecked because there is no DNA. This CDR3 comprises 14 residues.

The chain uses TRBV4-1 and TRBJ2-5; TCRdb reports TRBD2, a call that lacks DNA to check it against. The V gene's germline CDR1 is MGHRA and CDR2 YSYEKL. The CDR3 is 17 amino acids. The CDR3 protein is CASSQGRLAGRGETQYF.

The chain couples TRBV25-1 to TRBJ1-1; with no DNA, the TCRdb D assignment of TRBD1 cannot be verified. In germline, CDR1 is MGHDK, CDR2 SYGVNS. The CDR3 contains 14 residues. The CDR3 here is CASSDRRGHSEAFF.

The chain combines TRBV4-2 with TRBJ2-2. The germline CDR1 and CDR2 sequences are LGHNA and YNFKEQ. The CDR3 runs to 16 residues. CDR3 sequence reads: CASSQLLGSYTGELFF.

The chain recombines TRBV7-3 with TRBJ1-1; TCRdb designates TRBD1, a call that cannot be tested without DNA. Germline lookup yields CDR1 SGHTA and CDR2 FQGTGA. CDR3 size: 12 residues. CDR3 region: CASSPPGPEAFF.

CDR3: CASSSDRLLAKNIQYF. The rearrangement joins TRBV11-2 to TRBJ2-4. Per the germline V gene, CDR1 is SGHAT and CDR2 is FQNNGV. The CDR3 loop spans 16 amino acids.

This rearrangement joins TRBV21-1 to TRBJ2-2. TRBV21-1 counts as a pseudogene. This CDR3 has 14 residues. The CDR3 here is CASSNHYHTGELFF.

The rearrangement links TRBV6-2 or TRBV6-3 to TRBJ2-1; TCRdb returns TRBD2, unconfirmable since there is no DNA. This CDR3 is built from 15 residues. Germline CDR1 and CDR2: MNHEY and SVGEGT. The CDR3 spells CASSTGTSGIPPRFF.

The chain links TRBV12-3 or TRBV12-4 to TRBJ1-2; the D call from TCRdb, TRBD1, cannot be confirmed without DNA. The CDR3 loop spans 13 amino acids. Here the CDR3 reads CASSFWGSGGYTF.

This chain's CDR3 is CASSFKWDLNTGELFF. The J gene is TRBJ2-2, the V gene TRBV5-5. Looked up from germline, CDR1 is SGHKS and CDR2 is YYEKEE (reference sequence). CDR3 size: 16 residues.

The CDR3 is CASSLIRPSNTEAFF. This chain links TRBV7-3 with TRBJ1-1. Germline V gene lookup returns CDR1 SGHTA and CDR2 FQGTGA. This CDR3 has 15 residues.

V and J are TRBV12-3 or TRBV12-4 and TRBJ2-3; TCRdb calls TRBD2, which cannot be checked without DNA. The CDR3 has 15 residues. The CDR3 sequence is CASSRTSGATDTQYF.

The chain is built from TRBV12-3 or TRBV12-4 and TRBJ2-2; the D call from TCRdb, TRBD1, cannot be confirmed without DNA. The CDR3 has 16 amino acids. The CDR3 loop is CASRLGPRGGAGELFF.

The V and J genes are TRBV20-1 and TRBJ1-2. Germline V gene lookup returns CDR1 DFQATT and CDR2 SNEGSKA (reference sequence). The CDR3 consists of 12 residues. CDR3 protein: CSARVPTVPYTF.

The genes are TRBV5-1 and TRBJ1-1; TCRdb's D call of TRBD1 is untestable without DNA. CDR3 length: 13 amino acids. Per the germline V gene, CDR1 is SGHRS and CDR2 is YFSETQ. The CDR3 reads CASTGGLDTEAFF.

The chain has TRBV5-1 and TRBJ1-3. From germline, CDR1 is SGHRS and CDR2 YFSETQ. CDR3 length: 17 amino acids. The CDR3 reads CASSLGRGRTSGNTIYF.